This record concerns one TCR beta chain sequence. This CDR3 contains 15 residues. Germline lookup yields CDR1 LNHDA and CDR2 SQIVND (reference sequence). V lost 5 bases, J lost 0 bases, and 13 bases lay in between. This sample stems from a study of blood T cell repertoires in COVID-19. Study background: There were acute and convalescent COVID-19 samples, and they came from the United States, Italy and Spain.

Profiling relied on immunoSEQ multiplex PCR, and the TCRdb table lists in-frame clones only, not all of them. The table has some 96,000 clones, about 89% seen once. This TCR came from a man between 50 and 59 years old with acute or convalescent COVID-19. This chain joins TRBV19 and TRBJ1-1; D not resolved. Material for sequencing was peripheral blood. CDR3: CASSAGVWVNTEAFF. In nucleotides, the CDR3 is TGTGCCAGTAGTGCCGGGGTTTGGGTGAACACTGAAGCTTTCTTT.